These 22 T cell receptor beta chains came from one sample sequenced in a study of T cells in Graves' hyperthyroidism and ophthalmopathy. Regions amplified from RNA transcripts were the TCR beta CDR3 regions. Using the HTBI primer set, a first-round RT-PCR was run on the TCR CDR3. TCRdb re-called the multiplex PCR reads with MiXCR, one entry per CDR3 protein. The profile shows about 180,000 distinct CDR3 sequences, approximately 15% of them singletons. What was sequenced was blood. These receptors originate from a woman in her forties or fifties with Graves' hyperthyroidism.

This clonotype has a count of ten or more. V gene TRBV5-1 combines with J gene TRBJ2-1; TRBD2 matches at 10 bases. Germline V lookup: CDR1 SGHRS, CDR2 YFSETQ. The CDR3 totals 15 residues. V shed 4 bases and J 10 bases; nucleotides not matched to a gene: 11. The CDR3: CASSPPAGGPEEQFF. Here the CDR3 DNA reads TGCGCCAGCAGCCCGCCAGCGGGGGGGCCGGAAGAGCAGTTCTTC.

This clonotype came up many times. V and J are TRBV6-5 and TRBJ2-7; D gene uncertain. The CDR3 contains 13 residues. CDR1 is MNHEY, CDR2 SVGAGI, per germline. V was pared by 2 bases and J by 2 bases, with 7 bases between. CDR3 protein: CASSYDSPYEQYF. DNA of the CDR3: TGTGCCAGCAGTTACGACTCCCCCTACGAGCAGTACTTC.

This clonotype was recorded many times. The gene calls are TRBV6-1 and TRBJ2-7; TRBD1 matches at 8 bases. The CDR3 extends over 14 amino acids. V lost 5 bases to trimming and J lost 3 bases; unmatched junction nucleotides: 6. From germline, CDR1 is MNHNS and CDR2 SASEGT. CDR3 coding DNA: TGTGCCAGCAGTTTCAGACAGGGGATCTACGAGCAGTACTTC. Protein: CASSFRQGIYEQYF.

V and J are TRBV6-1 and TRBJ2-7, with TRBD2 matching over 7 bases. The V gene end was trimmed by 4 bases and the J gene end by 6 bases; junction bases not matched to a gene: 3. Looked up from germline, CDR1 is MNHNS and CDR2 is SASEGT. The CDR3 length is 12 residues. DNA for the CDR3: TGTGCCAGCAGTGTGGCTAGCGGCGAGCAGTACTTC. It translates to CASSVASGEQYF.

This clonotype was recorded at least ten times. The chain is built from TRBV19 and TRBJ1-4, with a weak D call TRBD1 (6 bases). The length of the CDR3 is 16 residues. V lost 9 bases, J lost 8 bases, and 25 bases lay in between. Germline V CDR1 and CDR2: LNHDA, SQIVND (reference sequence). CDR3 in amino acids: CASRDRPTVQGEKLFF. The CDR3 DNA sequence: TGTGCCAGCCGAGACCGCCCAACAGTTCAGGGGGAAAAACTGTTTTTT.

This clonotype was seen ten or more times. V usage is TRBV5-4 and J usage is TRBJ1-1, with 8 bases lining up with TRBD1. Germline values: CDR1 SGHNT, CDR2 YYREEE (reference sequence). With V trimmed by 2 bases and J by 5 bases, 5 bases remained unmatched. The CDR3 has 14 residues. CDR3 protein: CASSFRGLGTEAFF. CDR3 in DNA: TGTGCCAGCAGCTTCAGGGGGCTGGGGACTGAAGCTTTCTTT.

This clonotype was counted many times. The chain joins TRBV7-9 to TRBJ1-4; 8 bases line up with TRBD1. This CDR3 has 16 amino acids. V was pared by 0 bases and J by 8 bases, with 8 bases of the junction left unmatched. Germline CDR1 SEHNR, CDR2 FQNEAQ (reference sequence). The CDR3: CASSLAPGTGREKLFF. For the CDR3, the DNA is TGTGCCAGCAGCTTAGCGCCCGGGACAGGTCGCGAAAAACTGTTTTTT. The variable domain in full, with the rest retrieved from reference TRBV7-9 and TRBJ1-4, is DTGVSQNPRHKITKRGQNVTFRCDPISEHNRLYWYRQTLGQGPEFLTYFQNEAQLEKSRLLSDRFSAERPKGSFSTLEIQRTEQGDSAMYLCASSLAPGTGREKLFFGSGTQLSVL.

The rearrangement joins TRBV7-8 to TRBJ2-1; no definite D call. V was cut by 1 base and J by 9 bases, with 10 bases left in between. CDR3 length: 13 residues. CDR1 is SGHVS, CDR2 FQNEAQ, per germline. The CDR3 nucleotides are TGTGCCAGCAGCTTAGTTTACGCCGGTGAGCAGTTCTTC. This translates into CASSLVYAGEQFF.

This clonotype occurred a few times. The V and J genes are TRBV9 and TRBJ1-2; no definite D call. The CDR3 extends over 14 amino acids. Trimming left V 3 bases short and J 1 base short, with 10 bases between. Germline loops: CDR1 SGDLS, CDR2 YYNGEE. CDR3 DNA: TGTGCCAGCAGCGGTCCTGACGGTAACTATGGCTACACCTTC. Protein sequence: CASSGPDGNYGYTF.

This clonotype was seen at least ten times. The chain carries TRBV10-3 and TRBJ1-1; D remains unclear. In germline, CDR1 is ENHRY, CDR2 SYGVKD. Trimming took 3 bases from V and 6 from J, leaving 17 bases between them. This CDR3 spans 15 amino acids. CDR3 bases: TGTGCCATCAGTGAACGCGTAGAAGGTCGCGCTGAAGCTTTCTTT. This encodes CAISERVEGRAEAFF.

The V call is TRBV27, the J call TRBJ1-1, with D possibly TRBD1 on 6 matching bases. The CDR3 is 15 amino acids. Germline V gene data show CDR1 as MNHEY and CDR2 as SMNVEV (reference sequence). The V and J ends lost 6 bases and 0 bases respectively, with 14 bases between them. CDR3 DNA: TGTGCCAGCAGCCTAAGGGGGACAATGAACACTGAAGCTTTCTTT. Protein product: CASSLRGTMNTEAFF.

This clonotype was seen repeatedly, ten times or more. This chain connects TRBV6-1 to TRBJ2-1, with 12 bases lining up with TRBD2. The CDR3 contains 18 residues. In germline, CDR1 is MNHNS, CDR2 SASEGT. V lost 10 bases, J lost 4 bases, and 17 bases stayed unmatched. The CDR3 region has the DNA TGTGCCACCCTCGGGCTAGCGGGGGGGCCACGGGGGTACAATGAGCAGTTCTTC. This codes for CATLGLAGGPRGYNEQFF.

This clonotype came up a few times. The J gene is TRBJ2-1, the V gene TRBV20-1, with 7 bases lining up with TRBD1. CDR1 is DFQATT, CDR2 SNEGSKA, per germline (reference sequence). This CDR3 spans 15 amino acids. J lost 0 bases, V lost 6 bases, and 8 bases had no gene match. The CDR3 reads CSAGAGGSSYNEQFF. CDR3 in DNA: TGCAGTGCGGGAGCAGGGGGAAGCTCCTACAATGAGCAGTTCTTC.

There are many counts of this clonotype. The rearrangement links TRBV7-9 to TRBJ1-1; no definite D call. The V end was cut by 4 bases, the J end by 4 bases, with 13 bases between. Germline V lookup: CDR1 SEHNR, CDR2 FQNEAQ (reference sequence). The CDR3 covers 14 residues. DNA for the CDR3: TGTGCCAGCAGCTATCTAGGTGACATCACTGAAGCTTTCTTT. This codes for CASSYLGDITEAFF.

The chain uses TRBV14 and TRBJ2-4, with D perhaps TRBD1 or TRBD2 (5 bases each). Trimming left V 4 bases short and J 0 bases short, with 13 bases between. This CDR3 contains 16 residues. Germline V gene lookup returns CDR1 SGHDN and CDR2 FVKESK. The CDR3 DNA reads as TGTGCCAGCAGCCCCCAAACAGGACTAGCCAAAAACATTCAGTACTTC. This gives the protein CASSPQTGLAKNIQYF.

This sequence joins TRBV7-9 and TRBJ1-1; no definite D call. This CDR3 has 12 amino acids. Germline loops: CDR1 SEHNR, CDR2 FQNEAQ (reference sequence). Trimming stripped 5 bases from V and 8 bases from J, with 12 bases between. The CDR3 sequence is CASSLTAVEAFF. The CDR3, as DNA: TGTGCCAGCAGCCTGACGGCCGTGGAAGCTTTCTTT.

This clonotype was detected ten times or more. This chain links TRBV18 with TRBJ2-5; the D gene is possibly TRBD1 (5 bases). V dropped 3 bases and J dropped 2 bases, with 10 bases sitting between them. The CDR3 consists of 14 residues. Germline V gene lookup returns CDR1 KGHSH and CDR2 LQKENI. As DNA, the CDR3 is TGTGCCAGCTCACCGAACCAGGGACAAGAGACCCAGTACTTC. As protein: CASSPNQGQETQYF.

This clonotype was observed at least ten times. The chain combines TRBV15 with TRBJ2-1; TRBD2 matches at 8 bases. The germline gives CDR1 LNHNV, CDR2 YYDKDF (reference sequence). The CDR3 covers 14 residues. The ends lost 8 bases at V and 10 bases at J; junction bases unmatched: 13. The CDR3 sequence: CATGTGGHQKEQFF. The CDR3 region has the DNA TGTGCCACCGGAACGGGGGGGCATCAAAAAGAGCAGTTCTTC.

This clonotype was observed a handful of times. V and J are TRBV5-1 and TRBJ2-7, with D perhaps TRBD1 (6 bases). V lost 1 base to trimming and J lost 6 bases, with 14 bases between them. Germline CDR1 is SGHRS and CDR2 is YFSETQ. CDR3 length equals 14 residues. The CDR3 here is CASSLILGAGEQYF. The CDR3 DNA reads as TGCGCCAGCAGCTTGATTTTGGGGGCGGGCGAGCAGTACTTC.

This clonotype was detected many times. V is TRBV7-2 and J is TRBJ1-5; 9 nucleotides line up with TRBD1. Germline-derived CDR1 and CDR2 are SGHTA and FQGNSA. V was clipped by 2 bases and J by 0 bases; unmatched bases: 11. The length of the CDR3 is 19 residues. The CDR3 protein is CASSLLGQGTRYSNQPQHF. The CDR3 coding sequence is TGTGCCAGCAGCTTACTGGGACAGGGCACCAGGTATAGCAATCAGCCCCAGCATTTT.

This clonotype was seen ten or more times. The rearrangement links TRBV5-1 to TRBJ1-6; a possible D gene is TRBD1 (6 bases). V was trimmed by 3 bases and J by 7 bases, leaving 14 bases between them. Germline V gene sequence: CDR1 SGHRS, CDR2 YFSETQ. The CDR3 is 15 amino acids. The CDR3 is CASSSQGSGNSPLHF. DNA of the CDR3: TGCGCCAGCAGCTCTCAGGGGTCCGGGAATTCACCCCTCCACTTT.

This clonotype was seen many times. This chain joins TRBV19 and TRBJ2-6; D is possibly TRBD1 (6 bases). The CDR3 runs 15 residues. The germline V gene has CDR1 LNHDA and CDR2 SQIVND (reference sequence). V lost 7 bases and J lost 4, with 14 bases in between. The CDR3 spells CASKTQGSGANVLTF. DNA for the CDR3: TGTGCCAGTAAAACACAGGGTTCAGGGGCCAACGTCCTGACTTTC.